A selection of T cell receptor beta chains follows, all from one sample in a study of T cells in Graves' hyperthyroidism and ophthalmopathy. TCRdb reanalysed the multiplex PCR reads using MiXCR and keeps one entry per CDR3 protein. Of more than 450,000 distinct CDR3 sequences listed, around 15% are singletons. Specimen: blood. These receptors were obtained from a woman between 40 and 55 years old with Graves' hyperthyroidism. Each CDR3 is given with its conserved first and last residue. Fields, in order: clone size, CDR3 length, J gene, D gene, V gene, CDR3 DNA, CDR3 protein. A D gene is named only where the DNA matches it firmly. Where a row states a size, it is once, few, many or the class of an expanded clone; other rows omit it.

>many|15|TRBJ2-7|TRBD1|TRBV10-3
TGTGCCATCAGTGATGACAGGGTCGTCTCCTACGAGCAGTACTTC
CAISDDRVVSYEQYF
>few|15|TRBJ1-2|TRBD1|TRBV27
TGTGCCAGCAGTCCCCGACAGGGGCAAACCACGGCCTACACCTTC
CASSPRQGQTTAYTF
>many|15|TRBJ2-5|TRBD2|TRBV15
TGTGCCACCAGCAGTTTAGGCCCCGGGAGGGAGACCCAGTACTTC
CATSSLGPGRETQYF
>few|17|TRBJ2-1|TRBD2|TRBV9
TGTGCCAGCAGCTACCCTGGACTAGCGGGAGTAGAGGATGAGCAGTTCTTC
CASSYPGLAGVEDEQFF
>many|14|TRBJ2-1|NA|TRBV20-1
TGCAGTGCTCCGATTGGGACCGGACAATATGAGCAGTTCTTC
CSAPIGTGQYEQFF
>many|16|TRBJ2-5|NA|TRBV7-8
TGTGCCAGCAGCCAGTCTAGGGTGCTATACCAAGAGACCCAGTACTTC
CASSQSRVLYQETQYF
>many|15|TRBJ2-1|TRBD2|TRBV12-3/TRBV12-4
TGTGCCAGCAGACAAAGCGGGAGCCCGATGAATGAGCAGTTCTTC
CASRQSGSPMNEQFF
>NA|15|TRBJ2-2|NA|TRBV20-1
TGCAGTGCTGGAGATCAAGTTGCGGGGACCGGGGAGCTGTTTTTT
CSAGDQVAGTGELFF
>NA|12|TRBJ2-4|NA|TRBV28
TGTGCCAGCAGCCAGGGACTAAACATTCAGTACTTC
CASSQGLNIQYF
>many|14|TRBJ2-7|TRBD1|TRBV6-1
TGTGCCAGCATTTCCCGGGACAGCTCCTACGAGCAGTACTTC
CASISRDSSYEQYF
>NA|16|TRBJ2-3|TRBD2|TRBV12-3/TRBV12-4
TGTGCCAGCAGTTTCTCGGGGACTAGCGGGAGGTATACGCAGTATTTT
CASSFSGTSGRYTQYF
>many|15|TRBJ1-1|NA|TRBV30
TGTGCCTGGAGGATGTTGGGGGCGGCGGACACTGAAGCTTTCTTT
CAWRMLGAADTEAFF
>many|14|TRBJ2-5|TRBD1|TRBV12-3/TRBV12-4
TGTGCCAGCAGTTTAGCGGGCAGGGGGGAGACCCAGTACTTC
CASSLAGRGETQYF
>many|14|TRBJ2-7|TRBD1|TRBV20-1
TGCAGTGCTAGGGGGACAGGGCGAAGCTACGAGCAGTACTTC
CSARGTGRSYEQYF
>few|8|TRBJ1-2|NA|TRBV6-4
TGTGCCAGCAGTGACTACACCTTC
CASSDYTF
>many|13|TRBJ2-3|NA|TRBV7-9
TGTGCCAGCAGCTTAGGAACCACAGATACGCAGTATTTT
CASSLGTTDTQYF
>few|16|TRBJ1-4|NA|TRBV7-6
TGTGCCAGCAGCACTGGGCGACCAGCAACTAATGAAAAACTGTTTTTT
CASSTGRPATNEKLFF
>many|19|TRBJ2-7|NA|TRBV6-5
TGTGCCAGCAGTTACTCGATCGGCGGGGACGGGCAGGGGAGTCACGAGCAGTACTTC
CASSYSIGGDGQGSHEQYF
>few|14|TRBJ1-1|NA|TRBV18
TGTGCCAGCTCACAAACGGGACAGAACACTGAAGCTTTCTTT
CASSQTGQNTEAFF
>many|13|TRBJ1-3|NA|TRBV2
TGTGCCAGCACAGTTCCCTCTGGAAACACCATATATTTT
CASTVPSGNTIYF
>NA|13|TRBJ1-1|NA|TRBV6-1
TGTGCCAGCATTCGGACAGACAACACTGAAGCTTTCTTT
CASIRTDNTEAFF
>few|16|TRBJ1-4|TRBD1|TRBV19
TGTGCCAGTAGTTCCCGGGACAGTTCCAAGGCGGAAAAACTGTTTTTT
CASSSRDSSKAEKLFF
>many|15|TRBJ2-5|NA|TRBV7-9
TGTGCCAGCAGCTTAGATGGGGGACCTCAAGAGACCCAGTACTTC
CASSLDGGPQETQYF
>NA|15|TRBJ2-4|NA|TRBV9
TGTGCCAGCAGCGTAAGCCGAGAGCCCGAAAACATTCAGTACTTC
CASSVSREPENIQYF
>many|14|TRBJ2-5|NA|TRBV7-8
TGTGCCAGCAGCCCAAGATCTGGGCAGGAGACCCAGTACTTC
CASSPRSGQETQYF
>NA|16|TRBJ2-2|NA|TRBV7-3
TGTGCCAGCAGCGTGGCGGGGGCGCGGGGCACCGGGGAGCTGTTTTTT
CASSVAGARGTGELFF
>many|14|TRBJ2-7|TRBD1|TRBV20-1
TGCAGTGCTAGACCACTGACAGGGCCTAGCGAGCAGTACTTC
CSARPLTGPSEQYF
>many|13|TRBJ2-1|NA|TRBV3-1
TGTGCCAGCAGCCAAGAGGACTACAATGAGCAGTTCTTC
CASSQEDYNEQFF
>NA|16|TRBJ1-1|TRBD1|TRBV19
TGTGCCAGTAGGGCTTTCGGACAGGCGAAGAACACTGAAGCTTTCTTT
CASRAFGQAKNTEAFF
>NA|16|TRBJ2-3|TRBD2|TRBV14
TGTGCCAGCAGCCATCTACTAGCGGGAGAGGGAGATACGCAGTATTTT
CASSHLLAGEGDTQYF
>few|14|TRBJ2-2|NA|TRBV4-1
TGCGCCAGCAGCCAAGTTTATCACACCGGGGAGCTGTTTTTT
CASSQVYHTGELFF
>NA|16|TRBJ2-3|TRBD2|TRBV7-2
TGTGCCAGCAGGTTAGGGCGGGAGTATGGCACAGATACGCAGTATTTT
CASRLGREYGTDTQYF
>many|20|TRBJ2-3|TRBD2|TRBV7-9
TGTGCCAGCAGCGACGAGGAGGGACTAGCGGGACGGAATCAAGGAGATACGCAGTATTTT
CASSDEEGLAGRNQGDTQYF
>few|14|TRBJ2-2|NA|TRBV30
TGTGCCTGGAGTCCAGACATATCCACCGGGGAGCTGTTTTTT
CAWSPDISTGELFF
>many|13|TRBJ2-3|NA|TRBV28
TGTGCCAGCATAAGGGATCTCACAGATACGCAGTATTTT
CASIRDLTDTQYF
>many|14|TRBJ2-7|TRBD1|TRBV20-1
TGCAGTGCCAGGGGGACAGGGGACTCCTACGAGCAGTACTTC
CSARGTGDSYEQYF
>NA|17|TRBJ2-6|NA|TRBV6-1
TGTGCCAGCAGTGAAGGGGCACTAAGCTCTGGGGCCAACGTCCTGACTTTC
CASSEGALSSGANVLTF
>many|15|TRBJ1-1|NA|TRBV28
TGTGCCAGCAGCCCCCGTCGGGTTTGGAGCACTGAAGCTTTCTTT
CASSPRRVWSTEAFF
>few|14|TRBJ2-7|NA|TRBV15
TGTGCCACCAGCTCCCGGACGGGGACCTACGAGCAGTACTTC
CATSSRTGTYEQYF
>NA|15|TRBJ2-3|TRBD2|TRBV20-1
TGCAGTGCTGGAAGACTAGCGGTCGGCACAGATACGCAGTATTTT
CSAGRLAVGTDTQYF
>many|14|TRBJ2-7|NA|TRBV28
TGTGCCAGCAAACCCCAGACAGCATCCTACGAGCAGTACTTC
CASKPQTASYEQYF
>NA|13|TRBJ1-1|NA|TRBV20-1
TGCAGTGCTCCCCCCCGGAAGAACACTGAAGCTTTCTTT
CSAPPRKNTEAFF